These 7 T cell receptor beta chains came from one sample sequenced in a study of cytomegalovirus exposure and HLA in healthy donors. Vbeta (60) and Jbeta (13) primers were used in the PCR. Method: immunoSEQ multiplex PCR; TCRdb's copy keeps in-frame clones and lacks some. The sample includes about 65,000 clones, roughly 60% of them seen just once. The specimen sequenced was PBMCs. Receptors originate from a man aged 30-40 years in good health and CMV-seronegative.

This clone turned up a few times. The chain carries TRBV7-2 and TRBJ1-2; a possible D gene is TRBD1 (5 bases). The CDR3 runs 11 residues. Trimming left V 11 bases short and J 2 bases short, with 9 bases between. Germline CDR1 reads SGHTA; CDR2 reads FQGNSA. The chain's CDR3 is CAAQENYGYTF. CDR3 nucleotides: TGTGCCGCACAGGAAAACTATGGCTACACCTTC.

This clone has more than one count but fewer than ten. The chain is built from TRBV6-1 and TRBJ1-5; D is undetermined. The V and J ends lost 11 bases and 2 bases respectively, with 10 bases between them. Germline V gene sequence: CDR1 MNHNS, CDR2 SASEGT. The CDR3 runs 12 residues. The CDR3 protein is CAGKGGNQPQHF. The CDR3 region has the DNA TGTGCCGGCAAGGGAGGCAATCAGCCCCAGCATTTT.

This clone was counted a single time. The chain has TRBV11-1 and TRBJ2-5; 7 positions agree with TRBD1. V dropped 1 base and J dropped 7; count of bases not matched to a gene: 6. Germline V gene sequence: CDR1 SGHAT, CDR2 FQDESV (reference sequence). The CDR3 is made up of 14 amino acids. CDR3 nucleotide sequence: TGTGCCAGCAGCTTAGACAGGGGCGGGTGGACCCAGTACTTC. Translating gives CASSLDRGGWTQYF. The full variable domain, rest sourced from reference TRBV11-1 and TRBJ2-5, is EAEVAQSPRYKITEKSQAVAFWCDPISGHATLYWYRQILGQGPELLVQFQDESVVDDSQLPKDRFSAERLKGVDSTLKIQPAELGDSAMYLCASSLDRGGWTQYFGPGTRLLVL.

This clone was found a few times. This rearrangement joins TRBV29-1 to TRBJ2-1; TRBD1 matches at 10 bases. Germline V gene sequence: CDR1 SQVTM, CDR2 ANQGSEA. CDR3 length: 17 residues. V gave up 0 bases and J gave up 3 bases; unmatched junction bases: 8. In DNA form, the CDR3 reads TGCAGCGTTGAAGATATTCGGACAGGGGGTATCTACAATGAGCAGTTCTTC. Its protein is CSVEDIRTGGIYNEQFF.

The chain is built from TRBV18 and TRBJ2-1; TRBD2 matches at 7 bases. This CDR3 has 15 residues. J gave up 7 bases and V 0 bases, and 6 bases lay outside the gene matches. Per germline, CDR1 KGHSH and CDR2 LQKENI. The DNA for the CDR3 is TGTGCCAGCTCACCACCAAAGCTAGCGGTGAATGAGCAGTTCTTC. Translating it yields CASSPPKLAVNEQFF. The variable domain in full, with the rest retrieved from reference TRBV18 and TRBJ2-1, is NAGVMQNPRHLVRRRGQEARLRCSPMKGHSHVYWYRQLPEEGLKFMVYLQKENIIDESGMPKERFSAEFPKEGPSILRIQQVVRGDSAAYFCASSPPKLAVNEQFFGPGTRLTVL.

The chain couples TRBV15 to TRBJ1-1; possible D gene TRBD1, 5 bases. The CDR3 covers 14 residues. V was trimmed by 4 bases and J by 0 bases, leaving 9 bases between them. Germline CDR1 and CDR2: LNHNV and YYDKDF (reference sequence). The CDR3 loop reads CATSTMTVNTEAFF. The CDR3 DNA is TGTGCCACCAGCACGATGACAGTGAACACTGAAGCTTTCTTT.

The V gene is TRBV4-1, the J gene TRBJ1-3, with TRBD1 matching over 7 bases. V shed 4 bases and J 2 bases; nucleotides not matched to a gene: 5. Germline V gene sequence: CDR1 MGHRA, CDR2 YSYEKL. The CDR3 contains 15 residues. CDR3 DNA sequence: TGCGCCAGCAGCCGAAAGACAGGGACTGGAAACACCATATATTTT. Protein product: CASSRKTGTGNTIYF.